The 27 T cell receptor beta chains given below trace back to one sample, sequenced in a study of cytotoxic CD8 clonotypes in ibrutinib-treated CLL (dated by TCRdb to the early 2020s). The protocol used for the library was the immunoSEQ multiplex PCR assay. Entries here come from immuneACCESS through TCRdb and include only in-frame sequences with V and J called. Some clones fail to appear in such tables; in the studies checked, an unresolved V gene covers under half of the shortfall, and the cause of the remainder is unknown. This sample is represented by roughly 56,000 clones; approximately 71% of them were singletons. The ten most abundant clones make up roughly two fifths of the sample. This specimen's time point label, interpreted: approximately twelve months on ibrutinib. Here the sequenced sample was PBMCs, taken after 12 months of ibrutinib treatment. Source of these receptors: a human donor with chronic lymphocytic leukemia.

The chain has TRBV30 and TRBJ2-7; the D call may be TRBD1 or TRBD2 (5 bases each). Deletions cut 4 bases from V and 7 bases from J, with 17 bases between. The CDR3 loop spans 13 amino acids. The germline V gene encodes CDR1 GTSNPN and CDR2 SVGIG (reference sequence). The CDR3 DNA follows: TGTGCCTGGACAAGGGACCTTGAGGGTGAGCAGTACTTC. Its protein is CAWTRDLEGEQYF.

Details on this clone: Compared with germline, one end of the junction differs, possibly owing to a read error. J is TRBJ2-5 and V is TRBV5-1; 7 nucleotides agree with TRBD1. Germline CDR1 SGHRS, CDR2 YFSETQ. The CDR3 length is 15 residues. The chain's CDR3 is CASRLGQVGQETRYF. CDR3 bases: TGCGCCAGCAGACTTGGACAGGTCGGACAAGAGACCCGGTACTTC.

This clone turned up a few times. This chain connects TRBV27 to TRBJ2-3, with D maybe TRBD1 (5 bases). The V gene's germline CDR1 is MNHEY and CDR2 SMNVEV (reference sequence). Trimming removed 11 bases at V and 5 bases at J, with 11 bases between. The CDR3 runs 11 residues. The CDR3 DNA follows: TGTGCCGTGTTAGGGGTAGATACGCAGTATTTT. It specifies CAVLGVDTQYF.

The chain joins TRBV7-8 to TRBJ1-1; 8 bases map to TRBD1. J gave up 4 bases and V 0 bases, and 4 bases lay outside the gene matches. This CDR3 comprises 15 residues. Germline CDR1 is SGHVS and CDR2 is FQNEAQ. CDR3 sequence (DNA): TGTGCCAGCAGCTTAGCGCCGGACAGGGTCACTGAAGCTTTCTTT. Translated, it gives CASSLAPDRVTEAFF.

The chain employs TRBV2 and TRBJ1-2, with unresolved D. CDR3 size: 14 residues. Trimming took 3 bases from V and 8 from J, leaving 16 bases between them. Per germline, CDR1 SNHLY and CDR2 FYNNEI. CDR3 amino acids: CASSDDADGSGYTF. The CDR3 nucleotides read TGTGCCAGCAGTGACGATGCGGACGGCAGCGGCTACACCTTC.

The DNA for the CDR3 is TGTGCCAGCAGCTTCGGGACAGGGCCTTCTGGAAACACCATATATTTT. This encodes CASSFGTGPSGNTIYF. The rearrangement joins TRBV5-4 to TRBJ1-3; the match to TRBD1 covers 9 bases. Trimming took 2 bases from V and 1 from J; bases not matched to a gene: 4. The CDR3 runs 16 residues. The germline CDR1 and CDR2 sequences are SGHNT and YYREEE (reference sequence).

V is TRBV27 and J is TRBJ2-3; 7 bases are shared with TRBD2. J gave up 0 bases and V 4 bases, and 7 bases lay outside the gene matches. Germline V gene lookup returns CDR1 MNHEY and CDR2 SMNVEV (reference sequence). The CDR3 length is 16 residues. The CDR3 bases are TGTGCCAGCAGTTGGCGGGCACTAGCGAGCACAGATACGCAGTATTTT. Protein product: CASSWRALASTDTQYF.

The chain has TRBV2 and TRBJ1-2; D is possibly TRBD1 (6 bases). V lost 6 bases, J lost 6 bases, and 14 bases lay in between. CDR1 and CDR2 (germline): SNHLY, FYNNEI. This CDR3 comprises 13 residues. In DNA form, the CDR3 reads TGTGCCAGCAGGACCGACAGGACCGATGGCTACACCTTC. Translated, it gives CASRTDRTDGYTF.

This chain uses TRBV5-5 with TRBJ2-2; no firm D call. Germline CDR1 is SGHKS and CDR2 is YYEKEE (reference sequence). Trimming removed 6 bases from V and 2 bases from J, with 11 bases in between. This CDR3 is built from 14 residues. CDR3 sequence (DNA): TGTGCCAGCATTCGTGGGCCTAACACCGGGGAGCTGTTTTTT. Its protein is CASIRGPNTGELFF.

This chain connects TRBV9 to TRBJ1-3; D not certain. V was trimmed by 0 bases and J by 0 bases, leaving 13 bases between them. The V gene's germline CDR1 is SGDLS and CDR2 YYNGEE. The CDR3 runs 17 residues. The CDR3 region is CASSVGSVSLSGNTIYF. CDR3 DNA: TGTGCCAGCAGCGTAGGGTCGGTCTCCCTCTCTGGAAACACCATATATTTT.

The chain couples TRBV19 to TRBJ2-1; 8 nucleotides align to TRBD2. In germline, CDR1 is LNHDA, CDR2 SQIVND (reference sequence). This CDR3 region has 16 residues. Trimming took 6 bases from V and 0 from J; bases not matched to a gene: 7. CDR3: CASSVRSGGSYNEQFF. Written as DNA, the CDR3 is TGTGCCAGTAGCGTAAGGAGCGGGGGCTCCTACAATGAGCAGTTCTTC.

The chain links TRBV29-1 to TRBJ2-1; tentative D call: TRBD1 (6 bases). CDR3 length equals 12 residues. Germline V gene lookup returns CDR1 SQVTM and CDR2 ANQGSEA. Trimming left V 7 bases short and J 4 bases short, with 11 bases between. Here the CDR3 reads CSARDTYNEQFF. In nucleotides, the CDR3 is TGCAGCGCCCGGGACACTTACAATGAGCAGTTCTTC.

This clone appeared a single time. The gene calls are TRBV7-2 and TRBJ2-7; D ambiguous. The germline V gene has CDR1 SGHTA and CDR2 FQGNSA. The CDR3 is made up of 14 amino acids. V was trimmed by 6 bases and J by 0 bases, leaving 12 bases between them. DNA for the CDR3: TGTGCCAGCAGGTACAGTTACGCCTCCTACGAGCAGTACTTC. Translation: CASRYSYASYEQYF.

The gene calls are TRBV6-5 and TRBJ2-7; D possibly corresponds to TRBD1 (5 bases). The length of the CDR3 is 14 residues. The germline V and J ends were trimmed by 7 bases and 0 bases, with 13 bases remaining between them. CDR1 and CDR2 from the germline V gene are MNHEY and SVGAGI. CDR3 bases: TGTGCCAGCAACCGCGACAGAGGCTCCTACGAGCAGTACTTC. Protein: CASNRDRGSYEQYF.

V gene TRBV27 combines with J gene TRBJ2-2; maybe TRBD1 (5 bases). From germline, CDR1 is MNHEY and CDR2 SMNVEV (reference sequence). The length of the CDR3 is 14 residues. V shed 3 bases and J shed 8 bases, with 13 bases lying between them. CDR3: CASSFGPGLGELFF. The CDR3 DNA sequence: TGTGCCAGCAGTTTCGGCCCAGGGCTGGGGGAGCTGTTTTTT.

The CDR3 protein is CSVVRVGGYTF. CDR3 DNA sequence: TGCAGCGTTGTTCGGGTGGGCGGCTACACCTTC. The chain has TRBV29-1 and TRBJ1-2, with D unclear. V was shortened by 4 bases and J by 8 bases, with 11 bases between the two germline ends. The germline V gene has CDR1 SQVTM and CDR2 ANQGSEA. The CDR3 covers 11 residues.

The chain has TRBV6-5 and TRBJ2-4; maybe TRBD2 (5 bases). Germline values: CDR1 MNHEY, CDR2 SVGAGI. Deletions cut 8 bases from V and 0 bases from J, with 14 bases between. This CDR3 has 15 amino acids. CDR3 loop: CASSEGGLAKNIQYF. The CDR3, as DNA: TGTGCCAGCTCAGAAGGAGGTCTAGCCAAAAACATTCAGTACTTC.

This clone was detected once. J is TRBJ2-2 and V is TRBV19; no clear D gene. Germline V gene data show CDR1 as LNHDA and CDR2 as SQIVND (reference sequence). The V end lost 1 base, the J end lost 3 bases, and 6 bases lay between the germline ends. This CDR3 has 14 residues. The CDR3 sequence is CASSIAWDTGELFF. Written as DNA, the CDR3 is TGTGCCAGTAGTATAGCCTGGGACACCGGGGAGCTGTTTTTT.

The gene calls are TRBV7-3 and TRBJ2-2, with D unresolved. The CDR3 is 14 amino acids. Germline CDR1 is SGHTA and CDR2 is FQGTGA. Trimming left V 2 bases short and J 1 base short, with 5 bases between. The CDR3 DNA follows: TGTGCCAGCAGCTTATACGGGAACACCGGGGAGCTGTTTTTT. Encoded protein: CASSLYGNTGELFF.

The chain has TRBV5-6 and TRBJ2-3; 9 nucleotides align to TRBD1. Germline CDR1 SGHDT, CDR2 YYEEEE. This CDR3 has 16 residues. V shed 2 bases, J shed 3 bases, and the junction held 7 bases outside the gene matches. The CDR3 is CASSLNGDRVTDTQYF. The CDR3, as DNA: TGTGCCAGCAGCTTAAATGGGGACAGGGTGACAGATACGCAGTATTTT.

This clone was seen a few times. This chain uses TRBV5-4 with TRBJ2-7; TRBD1 matches 9 bases. The CDR3 is made up of 14 amino acids. V lost 4 bases to trimming and J lost 3 bases; unmatched junction nucleotides: 5. Germline CDR1 and CDR2: SGHNT and YYREEE (reference sequence). The CDR3 region has the DNA TGTGCCAGCAGCGCGGGACAGGGTCGCTACGAGCAGTACTTC. Amino acids: CASSAGQGRYEQYF.

The gene calls are TRBV4-3 and TRBJ2-7, with TRBD1 as a possible D gene (5 bases). This CDR3 has 13 amino acids. The V gene lost 4 bases and the J gene lost 3 bases, with 10 bases spanning the gap. Germline CDR1 is LGHNA and CDR2 is YSLEER. The CDR3 here is CASSRNTGYEQYF. CDR3 DNA sequence: TGCGCCAGCAGCCGCAATACAGGCTACGAGCAGTACTTC.

With respect to this clone: One end of the junction does not line up with germline, which may come from a read error. The rearrangement uses TRBV5-1 and TRBJ2-3, with 12 bases matching TRBD2. Germline CDR1 reads SGHRS; CDR2 reads YFSETQ. The length of the CDR3 is 13 residues. This CDR3 is CASSLVTSGSLNF. The CDR3 DNA reads as TGCGCCAGCAGCTTGGTGACTAGCGGGAGTTTAAATTTT.

This clone appeared a few times. J is TRBJ2-1 and V is TRBV5-1; possible D gene TRBD1, 6 bases. Germline V gene lookup returns CDR1 SGHRS and CDR2 YFSETQ. The CDR3 has 16 residues. V was shortened by 2 bases and J by 2 bases, with 14 bases between the two germline ends. CDR3: CASSFQTGRPYNEQFF. CDR3 DNA sequence: TGCGCCAGCAGCTTCCAGACAGGTCGGCCCTACAATGAGCAGTTCTTC.

This clone was observed a single time. This chain joins TRBV6-5 and TRBJ1-5; D is ambiguous. With 4 bases removed from V and 5 bases from J, the gap between germline ends came to 9 bases. The CDR3 is 13 amino acids. The germline CDR1 and CDR2 sequences are MNHEY and SVGAGI. CDR3 sequence reads: CASSLWRDQPQHF. Written as DNA, the CDR3 is TGTGCCAGCAGTTTATGGAGGGATCAGCCCCAGCATTTT.

The chain is built from TRBV18 and TRBJ2-3; unclear D gene. CDR1 and CDR2 (germline): KGHSH, LQKENI. The CDR3 is made up of 11 amino acids. V lost 5 bases and J lost 2, with 2 bases in between. The chain's CDR3 is CASSTTDTQYF. The DNA of the CDR3 is TGTGCCAGCTCAACCACAGATACGCAGTATTTT.

The chain links TRBV15 to TRBJ2-2; TRBD1 or TRBD2 may be the D gene (5 bases each). The V gene's germline CDR1 is LNHNV and CDR2 YYDKDF (reference sequence). Trimming cost V 3 bases and J 0 bases, with 8 bases left between them. The CDR3 consists of 15 residues. CDR3 amino acids: CATSRGPTNTGELFF. The DNA for the CDR3 is TGTGCCACCAGCAGGGGACCAACGAACACCGGGGAGCTGTTTTTT.